The sequence of this TCR beta chain was determined in a study of read filtering for tumor transcriptome and immune sequencing. For the study at large: By R-ISS, stages I, II and III held approximately 8, 17 and 7 patients. Transcriptome libraries were built from DNase-treated RNA.

Study-wide points: The CD138-negative fraction was mixed bone marrow immune cells, not pure T cells.

This clonotype occurred many times. The target antigen is unknown. This library used approximately 390 ng RNA and molecular barcoded adaptors spanning alpha/delta and beta/gamma chains. TCRdb re-called the reads with MiXCR, one entry per CDR3 protein. This sample yields about 57,000 distinct CDR3 sequences, of which about 20% are seen a single time; roughly 15% belongs to the top ten. The CDR3 covers 16 residues. V gave up 2 bases and J gave up 1 base, with 13 bases separating them. Germline CDR1 and CDR2: SGHRS and YFSETQ. Material: a population of CD138-negative cells sorted from bone marrow. The gene calls are TRBV5-1 and TRBJ1-5; possible D gene TRBD1, 6 bases. The sequence derives from a donor at least 40 years old with multiple myeloma. The CDR3, as DNA: TGCGCCAGCAGCTTTCTCCCTGGACAGAGCAATCAGCCCCAGCATTTT. It specifies CASSFLPGQSNQPQHF. Drawing the rest from reference TRBV5-1 and TRBJ1-5, the complete variable domain is KAGVTQTPRYLIKTRGQQVTLSCSPISGHRSVSWYQQTPGQGLQFLFEYFSETQRNKGNFPGRFSGRQFSNSRSEMNVSTLELGDSALYLCASSFLPGQSNQPQHFGDGTRLSIL.